Listed below are T cell receptor beta chains from one sample, sequenced in a study of blood T cell repertoires in COVID-19. Data came from immunoSEQ multiplex PCR; TCRdb stores just in-frame clones and leaves some out. In the table there are approximately 70,000 clones, 60% to 85% of which are singletons. The sequenced sample consisted of peripheral blood. The source of these receptors is a woman of 80 years or more with active or convalescent COVID-19. Each CDR3 is given with its conserved first and last residue. Size values are once, few and many counts, or a class for expanded clones, and some rows have none.

cdr3_length	clone_size	v_call	j_call	cdr3_aa
14	-	TRBV7-3	TRBJ2-2	CASNSGLNTGELFF
12	-	TRBV6-5	TRBJ1-2	CASSNRPEAHTF
13	-	TRBV18	TRBJ1-6	CASSRGQAEPLHF
13	-	TRBV7-2	TRBJ1-2	CASSLEGDYGYTF
14	-	TRBV29-1	TRBJ1-3	CSVGEETGGNTIYF
14	-	TRBV19	TRBJ1-2	CASNARPLDRGYTF
12	-	TRBV7-2	TRBJ2-7	CASSPTSYEQYF
14	-	TRBV29-1	TRBJ1-2	CSVVVNRGSYGYTF
12	-	TRBV11-2	TRBJ2-7	CASSSSSYEQYF
15	-	TRBV9	TRBJ2-2	CASSVGREGTGELFF
14	-	TRBV11-3	TRBJ1-2	CASSLDGTGKGYTF
13	-	TRBV27	TRBJ2-1	CASRVLAGGEQFF
14	-	TRBV2	TRBJ2-1	CASRRAGRYNEQFF
13	once	TRBV7-2	TRBJ1-5	CASSLYQGQPQHF
15	-	TRBV4-2	TRBJ2-1	CASSQETLGANEQFF
16	-	TRBV19	TRBJ2-5	CASRMASGGQGETQYF
11	-	TRBV30	TRBJ2-5	CALQGGKTQYF
12	-	TRBV29-1	TRBJ1-6	CSARDSNSPLHF
16	-	TRBV14	TRBJ2-1	CASSQPGLAGNNEQFF
13	few	TRBV2	TRBJ1-2	CASSGQGFYGYTF
13	few	TRBV12-3/TRBV12-4	TRBJ1-2	CASSSPLYYGYTF
13	-	TRBV28	TRBJ2-7	CASSFTGYYEQYF
15	-	TRBV6-5	TRBJ1-2	CASSYSGGGAYGYTF
19	few	TRBV19	TRBJ1-6	CASSMPDRIEGDRNSPLHF
15	-	TRBV5-6	TRBJ1-5	CASSLGVFGNQPQHF
17	-	TRBV7-9	TRBJ2-1	CASSFALSRLAGDEQFF
15	-	TRBV28	TRBJ1-4	CASSSPDRGSEKLFF
11	once	TRBV5-1	TRBJ2-5	CASSPGETQYF
14	many	TRBV5-8	TRBJ2-1	CASSYGQGVNEQFF
15	-	TRBV28	TRBJ1-5	CASSPWQGDNQPQHF
11	-	TRBV6-2/TRBV6-3	TRBJ1-1	CASSYKGKPFF
14	-	TRBV7-6	TRBJ2-1	CASSSWRMDNEQFF
13	-	TRBV19	TRBJ1-2	CASSPQGGYGYTF
17	-	TRBV10-3	TRBJ1-2	CAISESVRGQGFYGYTF
14	once	TRBV5-4	TRBJ1-1	CASSLVSGITEAFF
12	-	TRBV13	TRBJ1-2	CASSQGVSGYTF
16	-	TRBV7-2	TRBJ2-7	CASSSRLTSGRNEQYF
14	-	TRBV18	TRBJ2-4	CASSPRDSSDIQYF
15	-	TRBV29-1	TRBJ2-1	CSVNGLAGGYNEQFF
17	-	TRBV7-2	TRBJ2-3	CASSVREGGTNTDTQYF
13	-	TRBV18	TRBJ1-2	CASSGQANYGYTF
12	-	TRBV6-6	TRBJ2-7	CASFGQYYEQYF
15	once	TRBV15	TRBJ2-1	CATSRVPSPVNEQFF